The next 21 T cell receptor beta chains were all read from a single sample in a study of CXCR3 chemokines and chemotherapy response in bladder cancer. TCRdb called the PCR reads again in MiXCR, with one record for every CDR3 protein. The repertoire consists of a few thousand distinct CDR3 sequences, with approximately 15% occurring once and the leading ten covering 11%. The specimen was taken from a patient whose treatment included neoadjuvant chemotherapy. The receptors stem from a human donor with bladder cancer that responded to neoadjuvant chemotherapy.

This clonotype rates as medium-sized. The J gene is TRBJ1-2, the V gene TRBV29-1; possibly TRBD1 for D (6 bases). Germline V gene data show CDR1 as SQVTM and CDR2 as ANQGSEA. Trimming took off 6 bases at V and 4 bases at J, with 12 bases between the two ends. The CDR3 has 12 amino acids. CDR3 nucleotide sequence: TGCAGCGTCGTCTGGGGGCCCTATGGCTACACCTTC. Amino acids: CSVVWGPYGYTF.

There are a few counts of this clonotype. The chain recombines TRBV27 with TRBJ1-1; weak D call: TRBD1 (5 bases). The CDR3 loop spans 15 amino acids. Looked up from germline, CDR1 is MNHEY and CDR2 is SMNVEV (reference sequence). The V end lost 5 bases, the J end lost 0 bases, and 13 bases lay between the germline ends. The DNA of the CDR3 is TGTGCCAGCAGTGGGGGACGGATCATGAACACTGAAGCTTTCTTT. This encodes CASSGGRIMNTEAFF.

By sample fraction, this clonotype is medium-sized (0.01 to 0.1%). The chain uses TRBV10-3 and TRBJ2-3, with D maybe TRBD1 (5 bases). V lost 3 bases and J lost 4, with 17 bases in between. In germline, CDR1 is ENHRY, CDR2 SYGVKD. This CDR3 is 16 amino acids long. The CDR3 loop reads CAISEGAGPPADTQYF. The DNA of the CDR3 is TGTGCCATCAGTGAAGGGGCAGGACCTCCCGCAGATACGCAGTATTTT.

There are many counts of this clonotype. The chain recombines TRBV5-4 with TRBJ2-7; the D call may be TRBD1 or TRBD2 (5 bases each). The CDR3 runs 15 residues. CDR1 and CDR2 from the germline V gene are SGHNT and YYREEE (reference sequence). Trimming removed 4 bases at V and 0 bases at J, with 14 bases between. CDR3 sequence reads: CASSPEWGNSYEQYF. The CDR3 DNA reads TGTGCCAGCAGCCCGGAGTGGGGGAACTCCTACGAGCAGTACTTC. Using reference TRBV5-4 and TRBJ2-7 for the parts outside the CDR3, the full variable domain is ETGVTQSPTHLIKTRGQQVTLRCSSQSGHNTVSWYQQALGQGPQFIFQYYREEENGRGNFPPRFSGLQFPNYSSELNVNALELDDSALYLCASSPEWGNSYEQYFGPGTRLTVT.

This clonotype was found many times. The V call is TRBV27, the J call TRBJ1-1; the match to TRBD1 covers 9 bases. J lost 5 bases, V lost 3 bases, and 7 bases had no gene match. The germline V gene has CDR1 MNHEY and CDR2 SMNVEV (reference sequence). The CDR3 runs 15 residues. For the CDR3, the DNA is TGTGCCAGCAGTTTCGAATCCGGGACAGGGACTGAAGCTTTCTTT. It specifies CASSFESGTGTEAFF.

This clonotype was counted ten times or more. The chain links TRBV15 to TRBJ1-5; D is undetermined. Germline-derived CDR1 and CDR2 are LNHNV and YYDKDF (reference sequence). The CDR3 extends over 14 amino acids. Trimming cost V 8 bases and J 1 base, with 12 bases left between them. The CDR3 loop is CATQRAGSNQPQHF. Here the CDR3 DNA reads TGTGCCACCCAGCGGGCCGGCAGCAATCAGCCCCAGCATTTT.

The gene calls are TRBV20-1 and TRBJ2-5; a weak D match, TRBD1 (5 bases). Trimming pared 4 bases from V and 5 bases from J, leaving 20 bases between. The CDR3 spans 15 residues. CDR1 is DFQATT, CDR2 SNEGSKA, per germline (reference sequence). CDR3 sequence reads: CSANLRPPPGETQYF. CDR3 DNA: TGCAGTGCTAATTTGCGCCCGCCCCCAGGGGAGACCCAGTACTTC.

CDR3: CASSFLAGGRTLSYEQYF. In DNA, the CDR3 is TGTGCCAGCAGCTTCCTAGCGGGAGGCCGAACCCTCTCCTACGAGCAGTACTTC. The chain carries TRBV7-2 and TRBJ2-7; 11 positions agree with TRBD2. Germline V gene data show CDR1 as SGHTA and CDR2 as FQGNSA. The J segment lost 0 bases and the V segment lost 3 bases, leaving 10 bases of the junction unmatched. This CDR3 is 18 amino acids long.

This clonotype has a count of ten or more. The rearrangement uses TRBV6-6 and TRBJ1-5, with 12 bases identical to TRBD1. J gave up 0 bases and V 4 bases, and 13 bases lay outside the gene matches. The CDR3 is made up of 20 amino acids. Per germline, CDR1 MNHNY and CDR2 SVGAGI (reference sequence). CDR3 DNA sequence: TGTGCCAGCAGTTTCTCCCTCGGGACAGGGGGCTTTCATAGCAATCAGCCCCAGCATTTT. It encodes CASSFSLGTGGFHSNQPQHF.

This clonotype was picked up a small number of times. This rearrangement joins TRBV12-3 or TRBV12-4 to TRBJ2-1, with TRBD2 identical over 11 bases. The CDR3 totals 15 residues. V was clipped by 7 bases and J by 3 bases; unmatched bases: 5. CDR3 nucleotide sequence: TGTGCCAGCAACCCTAGCGGGGGGATCTACAATGAGCAGTTCTTC. The encoded protein is CASNPSGGIYNEQFF.

This clonotype is labeled as medium-sized. This chain uses TRBV6-1 with TRBJ1-2, with D uncertain. The V gene's germline CDR1 is MNHNS and CDR2 SASEGT. The germline V and J ends were trimmed by 4 bases and 0 bases, with 12 bases remaining between them. This CDR3 comprises 15 residues. CDR3 protein: CASSVGSRANYGYTF. The CDR3 nucleotides are TGTGCCAGCAGTGTAGGTTCAAGAGCTAACTATGGCTACACCTTC.

Worth noting for this clonotype: With a far larger clone one base away, a read error is the likely cause. This sequence joins TRBV6-1 and TRBJ1-1; D not resolved. The V end lost 8 bases, the J end lost 1 base, and 14 bases lay between the germline ends. The germline V gene encodes CDR1 MNHNS and CDR2 SASEGT. The CDR3 spans 14 residues. This chain's CDR3 is CASSSSSKNTEAFF. CDR3 DNA sequence: TGTGCCAGCTCAAGCAGCTCCAAGAACACTGAAGCTTTCTTT.

This clonotype was recorded many times. The chain uses TRBV15 and TRBJ2-5; D gene uncertain. The CDR3 sequence is 15 residues long. V shed 0 bases and J shed 1 base, with 9 bases lying between them. CDR1 is LNHNV and CDR2 is YYDKDF in the germline V gene (reference sequence). CDR3 sequence reads: CATSRDPAAQETQYF. The CDR3 nucleotides are TGTGCCACCAGCAGAGATCCGGCGGCCCAAGAGACCCAGTACTTC.

Many counts were recorded for this clonotype. J is TRBJ2-7 and V is TRBV7-9; no reliable D call. Germline CDR1 reads SEHNR; CDR2 reads FQNEAQ (reference sequence). This CDR3 is built from 13 residues. V gave up 1 base and J gave up 1 base, with 5 bases separating them. The CDR3 sequence: CASSLEQSYEQYF. CDR3 sequence (DNA): TGTGCCAGCAGCTTAGAGCAGTCCTACGAGCAGTACTTC.

This clonotype was picked up a small number of times. This chain uses TRBV20-1 with TRBJ2-7; weak D call: TRBD2 (6 bases). CDR3 length: 11 residues. V lost 6 bases and J lost 5, with 11 bases in between. The V gene's germline CDR1 is DFQATT and CDR2 SNEGSKA (reference sequence). DNA for the CDR3: TGCAGTGCCCCACTAGCAGACGAGCAGTACTTC. It translates to CSAPLADEQYF.

The chain employs TRBV20-1 and TRBJ2-3, with 12 bases lining up with TRBD2. CDR3 length equals 16 residues. From germline, CDR1 is DFQATT and CDR2 SNEGSKA (reference sequence). The V segment lost 1 base and the J segment 4 bases; nucleotides outside the gene matches: 6. The CDR3 nucleotides are TGCAGTGCTAGAGGTCCGACTAGCGGGAGAGCAGATACGCAGTATTTT. Protein: CSARGPTSGRADTQYF.

This clonotype is medium-sized within its sample. The rearrangement links TRBV6-1 to TRBJ2-2; maybe TRBD1 (7 bases). Germline-derived CDR1 and CDR2 are MNHNS and SASEGT. The CDR3 spans 18 residues. V dropped 7 bases and J dropped 2 bases, with 23 bases sitting between them. The CDR3 coding sequence is TGTGCCAGCACCCCGGAGGGCAGGGGGGCCACAAACACCGGGGAGCTGTTTTTT. This encodes CASTPEGRGATNTGELFF.

In this sample, this clonotype turned up many times. The chain links TRBV7-2 to TRBJ1-1; D uncertain. In germline, CDR1 is SGHTA, CDR2 FQGNSA. V gave up 6 bases and J gave up 6 bases, with 17 bases separating them. The CDR3 is made up of 14 amino acids. As DNA, the CDR3 is TGTGCCAGCAGTTCAATGGGGTCAGACCCTGAAGCTTTCTTT. This sequence encodes CASSSMGSDPEAFF.

This clonotype was found many times. The J gene is TRBJ2-7, the V gene TRBV30; TRBD1 matches 7 bases. Germline V gene data show CDR1 as GTSNPN and CDR2 as SVGIG (reference sequence). The CDR3 runs 14 residues. V shed 4 bases and J 1 base; nucleotides not matched to a gene: 7. This CDR3 is CAWKRDSSSYEQYF. In DNA, the CDR3 is TGTGCCTGGAAAAGGGACAGTTCTTCCTACGAGCAGTACTTC.

The V gene is TRBV6-2 or TRBV6-3, the J gene TRBJ1-1, with 8 bases identical to TRBD1. V trimming: 5 bases; J trimming: 1 base; junction bases outside the gene matches: 3. Germline V lookup: CDR1 MNHEY, CDR2 SVGEGT. The CDR3 loop spans 14 amino acids. For the CDR3, the DNA is TGTGCCAGCAGTCCCGGGACAGGGAACACTGAAGCTTTCTTT. It specifies CASSPGTGNTEAFF.

In this sample, this clonotype turned up many times. This chain links TRBV5-4 with TRBJ2-4, with no clear D. The CDR3 has 14 residues. V was clipped by 0 bases and J by 1 base, with 5 bases between them. CDR1 is SGHNT and CDR2 is YYREEE in the germline V gene (reference sequence). The CDR3 spells CASSLADAKNIQYF. In DNA, the CDR3 is TGTGCCAGCAGCTTGGCGGACGCCAAAAACATTCAGTACTTC.